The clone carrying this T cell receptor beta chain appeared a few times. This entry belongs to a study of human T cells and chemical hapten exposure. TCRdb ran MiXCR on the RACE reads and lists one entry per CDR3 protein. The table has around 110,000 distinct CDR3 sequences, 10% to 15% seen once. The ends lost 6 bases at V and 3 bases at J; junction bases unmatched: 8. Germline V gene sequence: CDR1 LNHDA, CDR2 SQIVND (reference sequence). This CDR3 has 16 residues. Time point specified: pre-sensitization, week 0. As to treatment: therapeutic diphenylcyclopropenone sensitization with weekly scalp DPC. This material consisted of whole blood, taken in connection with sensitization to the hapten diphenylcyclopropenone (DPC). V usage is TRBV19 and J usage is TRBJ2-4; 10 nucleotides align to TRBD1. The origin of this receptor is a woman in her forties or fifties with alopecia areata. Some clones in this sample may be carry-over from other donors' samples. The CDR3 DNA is TGTGCCAGTAGAAATGCTGGACAGGGGGACAAAAACATTCAGTACTTC. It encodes CASRNAGQGDKNIQYF.